The 25 T cell receptor beta chains reported below all come from one sample, sequenced in a study of CD8+CD57+ T cells in acquired aplastic anemia listed by TCRdb under 2018. The instrument was an Illumina HiSeq 2000. Genomic DNA was used as template for profiling of TCR beta VDJ combinations and CDR3 sequences. TCRdb cleaned the public reads at Q25 with fastp, built clones with MiXCR and kept in-frame beta chains. Rows with a matching CDR3 protein are joined into one entry that keeps the most common DNA and genes. In this sample the table shows about 210,000 distinct CDR3 sequences, 34% of which occur a single time. In total, the top ten clones hold about 1.1% of the sample. Source material: sorted CD4+, CD8+, or CD8+CD57+ T cells (not recorded which) from PBMCs. The receptor set was obtained from a human donor in good health, serving as a control.

The chain has TRBV29-1 and TRBJ1-1, with D possibly TRBD1 on 5 matching bases. CDR3 length: 11 amino acids. The V gene's germline CDR1 is SQVTM and CDR2 ANQGSEA. Trimming removed 6 bases at V and 10 bases at J, with 15 bases between. The CDR3 bases are TGCAGCGTGCTGGGACTAGCGGGAGCTTTCTTT. Protein sequence: CSVLGLAGAFF.

The chain links TRBV5-6 to TRBJ2-1; D uncertain. CDR3 size: 16 residues. V dropped 4 bases and J dropped 5 bases, with 19 bases sitting between them. CDR1 is SGHDT and CDR2 is YYEEEE in the germline V gene. The CDR3 nucleotides are TGTGCCAGCAGCCGGCCCTGGGCCTCTTCCCACAATGAGCAGTTCTTC. It specifies CASSRPWASSHNEQFF.

This clonotype was seen repeatedly, ten times or more. The chain couples TRBV4-1 to TRBJ1-2; D is possibly TRBD1 (5 bases). The CDR3 sequence is 15 residues long. The V gene's germline CDR1 is MGHRA and CDR2 YSYEKL. The ends were cut back, 0 bases at V and 5 bases at J, with 13 bases in the middle. The CDR3 coding sequence is TGCGCCAGCAGCCAAGAGACTGGACATCAGTATGGCTACACCTTC. Amino acids: CASSQETGHQYGYTF.

This clonotype occurred many times. V usage is TRBV6-1 and J usage is TRBJ1-6, with a possible D match to TRBD1 (6 bases). This CDR3 comprises 13 residues. Germline V gene data show CDR1 as MNHNS and CDR2 as SASEGT. Trimming shortened V by 6 bases and J by 11 bases, and 14 bases separated the two germline ends. The CDR3 DNA sequence: TGTGCCAGCAGATCGGGACAAATGACACCCCTCCACTTT. It encodes CASRSGQMTPLHF.

This clonotype was counted only a few times. Germline is not matched at one junction end, which may reflect a read error. The J gene is TRBJ1-4, the V gene TRBV11-2; 9 bases agree with TRBD1. The CDR3 is made up of 13 amino acids. The germline V gene has CDR1 SGHAT and CDR2 FQNNGV. CDR3 DNA sequence: TGTGCCAGCAGCTTAGATAGAGGGACAGGGACTAAATTT. This translates into CASSLDRGTGTKF.

This chain connects TRBV5-4 to TRBJ2-4; weak D call: TRBD2 (6 bases). Germline V gives CDR1 SGHNT, CDR2 YYREEE (reference sequence). V lost 0 bases and J 3 bases, leaving 19 bases between the germline ends. This CDR3 has 18 residues. CDR3 nucleotides: TGTGCCAGCAGCTTGGGTGGAGCGACGGGGGTTTTCAAAAACATTCAGTACTTC. Translating it yields CASSLGGATGVFKNIQYF.

The V call is TRBV5-5, the J call TRBJ1-1, with D perhaps matching TRBD1 (6 bases). V lost 5 bases, J lost 1 base, and 18 bases lay in between. Germline-derived CDR1 and CDR2 are SGHKS and YYEKEE (reference sequence). The CDR3 has 16 residues. CDR3 region: CASSSGWGRGNTEAFF. The DNA for the CDR3 is TGTGCCAGCAGTTCGGGTTGGGGGCGCGGGAACACTGAAGCTTTCTTT.

This clonotype appeared many times. This chain uses TRBV19 with TRBJ1-1, with D unclear. The V and J ends lost 1 base and 3 bases respectively, with 9 bases between them. The CDR3 is 14 amino acids. The germline V gene encodes CDR1 LNHDA and CDR2 SQIVND (reference sequence). CDR3 coding DNA: TGTGCCAGTAGTATAGTTATGACCGACACTGAAGCTTTCTTT. Its protein is CASSIVMTDTEAFF.

This clonotype has ten or more counts. The chain has TRBV12-3 or TRBV12-4 and TRBJ2-7, with no clear D. This CDR3 is 13 amino acids long. V dropped 1 base and J dropped 2 bases, with 6 bases sitting between them. CDR3 sequence: CASSLGSTYEQYF. The CDR3 nucleotides are TGTGCCAGCAGTTTAGGCAGCACCTACGAGCAGTACTTC.

This chain uses TRBV9 with TRBJ2-2; D uncertain. CDR1 is SGDLS and CDR2 is YYNGEE in the germline V gene. Trimming removed 4 bases at V and 0 bases at J, with 7 bases between. This CDR3 contains 14 residues. This CDR3 is CASSKYTNTGELFF. CDR3 nucleotides: TGTGCCAGCAGCAAATATACGAACACCGGGGAGCTGTTTTTT.

This clonotype was observed once. Relative to the germline gene, one junction end is altered; a read error may explain this. The genes are TRBV24-1 and TRBJ2-7, with D maybe TRBD2 (7 bases). Per germline, CDR1 KGHDR and CDR2 SFDVKD. This CDR3 has 18 residues. The CDR3 sequence: CATSGLATGGPGGYEQYF. The CDR3 DNA reads as TGTGCCACCAGTGGTTTGGCAACCGGGGGGCCGGGGGGCTACGAGCAGTACTTC.

J is TRBJ1-5 and V is TRBV12-5; no firm D call. V gave up 8 bases and J gave up 5 bases, with 4 bases separating them. Germline CDR1 reads LGHNT; CDR2 reads FRNRAP. The CDR3 has 10 amino acids. DNA of the CDR3: TGTGCTAGTTACTATCAGCCCCAGCATTTT. Residues: CASYYQPQHF.

The chain has TRBV10-3 and TRBJ2-7; D gene unclear. CDR1 and CDR2 from the germline V gene are ENHRY and SYGVKD. The CDR3 covers 14 residues. The V end lost 10 bases, the J end lost 0 bases, and 16 bases lay between the germline ends. The CDR3 bases are TGTGCCAGCTCCCTTATCGGGCACTCCTACGAGCAGTACTTC. It codes for CASSLIGHSYEQYF.

This clonotype has at least ten counts. The chain employs TRBV5-1 and TRBJ2-7, with 10 nucleotides matching TRBD2. Germline CDR1 SGHRS, CDR2 YFSETQ. With V trimmed by 0 bases and J by 7 bases, 7 bases remained unmatched. The CDR3 runs 15 residues. The CDR3 here is CASSLVAGGRREQYF. CDR3 bases: TGCGCCAGCAGCTTGGTAGCGGGGGGCAGGAGGGAGCAGTACTTC.

This clonotype was counted only a few times. The chain carries TRBV5-1 and TRBJ2-3; tentatively, D is TRBD2 (5 bases). V was shortened by 2 bases and J by 3 bases, with 7 bases between the two germline ends. Germline V gene sequence: CDR1 SGHRS, CDR2 YFSETQ. The CDR3 is 13 amino acids. CDR3 region: CASSFWRTDTQYF. The CDR3 coding sequence is TGCGCCAGCAGCTTCTGGAGGACAGATACGCAGTATTTT.

As concerns this clonotype: No conserved phenylalanine or tryptophan is present at the end of the CDR3, so a read error is the likely explanation. This chain connects TRBV12-3 or TRBV12-4 to TRBJ2-7; D is undetermined. The CDR3 runs 12 residues. CDR3 amino acids: CASSPRSYGQYS. The CDR3 region has the DNA TGTGCCAGCAGTCCCCGCTCCTACGGGCAGTACTCC.

This clonotype showed up just a few times. A clone one base away is much larger, so this may be a read error. For the CDR3, the DNA is TGCAGTGCAAGTCCATGGGGATGGGAGCAGTTCTTC. Translating gives CSASPWGWEQFF. This rearrangement joins TRBV20-1 to TRBJ2-1; D is unresolved. The CDR3 has 12 amino acids. V lost 6 bases to trimming and J lost 10 bases, with 16 bases between them. From germline, CDR1 is DFQATT and CDR2 SNEGSKA (reference sequence).

The chain combines TRBV7-3 with TRBJ1-4; 10 bases are shared with TRBD1. CDR3 length equals 14 residues. V lost 5 bases, J lost 8 bases, and 5 bases stayed unmatched. Germline loops: CDR1 SGHTA, CDR2 FQGTGA. CDR3 nucleotide sequence: TGTGCCAGCAGCCCCGGGACAGGGGACGAAAAACTGTTTTTT. This gives the protein CASSPGTGDEKLFF.

In this sample, this clonotype turned up many times. The chain employs TRBV19 and TRBJ1-6; D gene ambiguous. Trimming removed 5 bases at V and 7 bases at J, with 9 bases between. Germline V gene lookup returns CDR1 LNHDA and CDR2 SQIVND (reference sequence). This CDR3 comprises 13 residues. The CDR3 DNA reads as TGTGCCAGTAGTCGAGCAGAGAATTCACCCCTCCACTTT. Translation gives CASSRAENSPLHF.

This clonotype was recorded a few times. The gene calls are TRBV12-3 or TRBV12-4 and TRBJ2-1; 10 bases fit TRBD2. CDR3 length: 15 residues. J lost 7 bases, V lost 5 bases, and 8 bases had no gene match. The CDR3 spells CASSLVSSGGNEQFF. As DNA, the CDR3 is TGTGCCAGCAGTCTCGTCTCTAGCGGGGGTAATGAGCAGTTCTTC.

This clonotype was recorded at least ten times. The chain uses TRBV5-8 and TRBJ1-5, with TRBD1 matching 8 bases. The CDR3 is made up of 15 amino acids. The J segment lost 5 bases and the V segment lost 4 bases, leaving 8 bases of the junction unmatched. Germline V CDR1 and CDR2: SGHTS, YDEGEE. The CDR3 spells CASSLNGQGHQPQHF. In nucleotides, the CDR3 is TGTGCCAGCAGCCTGAACGGACAGGGTCATCAGCCCCAGCATTTT.

The chain couples TRBV12-3 or TRBV12-4 to TRBJ1-1, with D maybe TRBD1 (5 bases). Trimming removed 8 bases at V and 1 base at J, with 17 bases between. This CDR3 has 15 amino acids. The CDR3: CASYPGGAENTEAFF. CDR3 DNA: TGTGCCAGCTATCCCGGAGGGGCGGAGAACACTGAAGCTTTCTTT.

The CDR3 reads CASSVGQLYNEQFF. Here the CDR3 DNA reads TGCGCCAGCAGCGTCGGACAGTTGTACAATGAGCAGTTCTTC. The rearrangement joins TRBV5-1 to TRBJ2-1, with D possibly matching TRBD1 (6 bases). Per germline, CDR1 SGHRS and CDR2 YFSETQ. CDR3 length: 14 residues. V lost 4 bases and J 4 bases, leaving 12 bases between the germline ends.

This clonotype has only one observation. Its ends do not fully match the called genes, so a read error is possible. The chain uses TRBV29-1 and TRBJ2-7; TRBD1 aligns across 11 bases. The CDR3 has 14 residues. Germline assignment: CDR1 SQVTM and CDR2 ANQGSEA. The CDR3 sequence: CSLDRTGGSHEQYF. CDR3 nucleotides: TGCAGCTTGGACCGGACAGGGGGCTCCCACGAGCAGTACTTC.

This chain links TRBV10-3 with TRBJ1-2; D may be TRBD1 (5 bases). Germline V CDR1 and CDR2: ENHRY, SYGVKD. The CDR3 is 13 residues long. The V gene lost 3 bases and the J gene lost 7 bases, with 12 bases spanning the gap. The CDR3 is CAISDGGMRGYTF. The DNA for the CDR3 is TGTGCCATCAGTGATGGGGGGATGCGTGGCTACACCTTC.